This is a list of T cell receptor beta chains from one sample in a study of somatic mutations in cytotoxic T cells in rheumatoid arthritis. Data came from immunoSEQ multiplex PCR; TCRdb stores just in-frame clones and leaves some out. This table holds 17,000 or so clones, around three quarters found once. Sequencing used CD8+ T cells sorted from blood. All receptors derive from an adult with rheumatoid arthritis. Each CDR3 is given with its conserved first and last residue. The D gene is left open where the match is weak. Expanded clones are given a class, and other clones once, few, many or no size at all.

>TRBJ2-3|.|.|TRBV29-1
CSVFDTDTQYF
TGCAGCGTTTTTGACACAGATACGCAGTATTTT
>TRBJ2-7|.|.|TRBV4-1
CASSSERGQRYERYF
TGCGCCAGCAGCTCGGAAAGAGGACAGCGCTACGAGCGGTACTTC
>TRBJ1-1|.|.|TRBV7-9
CASSTSGSFTEAFF
TGTGCCAGCAGCACTTCCGGGAGTTTCACTGAAGCTTTCTTT
>TRBJ2-7|.|.|TRBV6-6
CASSQGSYEQYF
TGTGCCAGCAGCCAGGGGTCCTACGAGCAGTACTTC
>TRBJ2-3|TRBD2|.|TRBV30
CAWNGGGRDTQYF
TGTGCCTGGAATGGCGGGGGGAGGGATACGCAGTATTTT
>TRBJ2-2|.|.|TRBV27
CASSPQTVKTGELFF
TGTGCCAGCAGCCCTCAGACAGTGAAAACCGGGGAGCTGTTTTTT
>TRBJ2-5|.|.|TRBV4-1
CASSSEATVRETQYF
TGCGCCAGCAGCTCAGAAGCAACAGTCCGAGAGACCCAGTACTTC
>TRBJ2-5|TRBD1|.|TRBV25-1
CASSGTGWNGETQYF
TGTGCCAGCAGTGGGACAGGGTGGAACGGAGAGACCCAGTACTTC
>TRBJ1-1|.|.|TRBV4-1
CASSQPFGRGFF
TGCGCCAGCAGCCAACCTTTCGGACGGGGTTTCTTT
>TRBJ1-2|TRBD1|once|TRBV19
CASTNRQGHSYTF
TGTGCCAGTACCAATCGACAGGGGCATAGCTACACCTTC
>TRBJ2-1|TRBD1|.|TRBV30
CAWSPGTGNNEQFF
TGTGCCTGGAGTCCCGGGACAGGTAACAATGAGCAGTTCTTC
>TRBJ1-5|.|.|TRBV19
CASSTGNQPQHF
TGTGCCAGTAGTACAGGTAATCAGCCCCAGCATTTT
>TRBJ2-3|TRBD2|.|TRBV6-5
CVTTGSGGPDTQYF
TGTGTCACTACGGGAAGCGGGGGACCAGATACGCAGTATTTT
>TRBJ2-3|TRBD2|once|TRBV10-2
CASSPDSGGALDTQYF
TGCGCCAGCAGCCCGGATAGCGGGGGGGCCTTGGATACGCAGTATTTT
>TRBJ2-7|TRBD2|.|TRBV27
CASGRVYEQYF
TGTGCCAGCGGGAGGGTCTACGAGCAGTACTTC
>TRBJ2-3|.|once|TRBV5-1
CASSFRPDTQYF
TGCGCCAGCAGCTTTAGGCCAGATACGCAGTATTTT
>TRBJ2-2|.|.|TRBV4-1
CASSPGGMEGLNTGELFF
TGCGCCAGCAGCCCAGGGGGAATGGAGGGGCTAAACACCGGGGAGCTGTTTTTT
>TRBJ1-2|.|.|TRBV19
CASKVADANYGYTF
TGTGCCAGTAAGGTCGCGGACGCTAACTATGGCTACACCTTC
>TRBJ1-2|TRBD1|.|TRBV29-1
CSVLRTGGYGYTF
TGCAGCGTACTCAGGACAGGGGGCTATGGCTACACCTTC
>TRBJ2-2|TRBD2|.|TRBV7-9
CASSPADGGGRTGELFF
TGTGCCAGCAGCCCCGCCGACGGGGGGGGGCGCACCGGGGAGCTGTTTTTT
>TRBJ2-1|.|.|TRBV16
CASGDSYNEQFF
TGTGCCTCGGGGGATTCCTACAATGAGCAGTTCTTC
>TRBJ1-3|.|.|TRBV11-2
CASSLDPANTIYF
TGTGCCAGCAGCTTAGACCCCGCAAACACCATATATTTT
>TRBJ2-3|.|.|TRBV19
CASKPRGSSTDTQYF
TGTGCCAGTAAGCCCCGGGGGTCTAGCACAGATACGCAGTATTTT
>TRBJ1-1|.|.|TRBV6-1
CASSEAQQLTEAFF
TGTGCCAGCAGTGAAGCGCAACAGCTCACTGAAGCTTTCTTT
>TRBJ2-3|TRBD2|.|TRBV19
CASSAGTSGDVKYF
TGTGCCAGTAGTGCCGGGACTAGCGGGGACGTAAAGTATTTT
>TRBJ2-5|.|.|TRBV7-8
CASSFPQVSQGRGETQYF
TGTGCCAGCAGCTTCCCACAGGTCTCACAGGGAAGGGGGGAGACCCAGTACTTC
>TRBJ2-5|.|.|TRBV30
CAWSLLRQDQETQYF
TGTGCCTGGAGTTTGCTACGACAGGACCAAGAGACCCAGTACTTC
>TRBJ2-3|TRBD1|.|TRBV27
CASSWDRGSDTQYF
TGTGCCAGCAGTTGGGACAGGGGATCAGATACGCAGTATTTT
>TRBJ2-7|.|.|TRBV9
CASSARGEGFYSYEQYF
TGTGCCAGCAGCGCCCGCGGGGAAGGGTTCTACTCCTACGAGCAGTACTTC
>TRBJ1-2|TRBD1|.|TRBV10-3
CAGGDRDGYTF
TGTGCCGGTGGGGACAGGGACGGCTACACCTTC
>TRBJ2-5|TRBD1|.|TRBV2
CASSVGGQGRETQYF
TGTGCCAGCAGTGTCGGTGGACAGGGAAGAGAGACCCAGTACTTC
>TRBJ2-1|.|.|TRBV19
CASTLGPYNEQFF
TGTGCCAGTACCCTGGGACCTTACAATGAGCAGTTCTTC
>TRBJ2-1|.|.|TRBV30
CAWSLGLSYNEQFF
TGTGCCTGGAGTCTTGGCCTCTCATACAATGAGCAGTTCTTC
>TRBJ2-5|.|.|TRBV27
CASSSLEYQETQYF
TGTGCCAGCAGTTCTCTCGAGTACCAAGAGACCCAGTACTTC
>TRBJ2-7|.|.|TRBV30
CAWLNDVAEHSYEQYF
TGTGCCTGGCTAAACGACGTGGCAGAACACTCCTACGAGCAGTACTTC
>TRBJ1-5|.|.|TRBV2
CASSEERVQPQHF
TGTGCCAGCAGTGAAGAGAGGGTTCAGCCCCAGCATTTT
>TRBJ2-7|.|few|TRBV4-1
CASSKGEYEQYF
TGCGCCAGCAGCAAGGGGGAATACGAGCAGTACTTC
>TRBJ2-5|.|.|TRBV11-2
CASSFPPAQETQYF
TGTGCCAGCAGCTTCCCCCCAGCTCAAGAGACCCAGTACTTC
>TRBJ2-1|.|few|TRBV18
CATGWRDSDNEQFF
TGTGCCACGGGTTGGCGGGACAGTGACAATGAGCAGTTCTTC
>TRBJ2-3|TRBD2|.|TRBV5-1
CASSASGVTTDTQYF
TGCGCCAGCAGCGCTAGCGGGGTCACCACAGATACGCAGTATTTT
>TRBJ1-5|.|.|TRBV5-6
CASSQYNQPQHF
TGTGCCAGCAGTCAATACAATCAGCCCCAGCATTTT
>TRBJ2-7|TRBD1|.|TRBV6-1
CASSPGQGSFYEQYF
TGTGCCAGCAGCCCGGGACAGGGTTCCTTCTACGAGCAGTACTTC
>TRBJ2-1|TRBD1|few|TRBV9
CASSVSGTGGGEQFF
TGTGCCAGCAGCGTATCCGGGACAGGGGGAGGTGAGCAGTTCTTC
>TRBJ2-2|.|.|TRBV9
CASSAGATGELFF
TGTGCCAGCAGCGCGGGTGCAACCGGGGAGCTGTTTTTT
>TRBJ2-3|.|.|TRBV7-9
CASSLGAGTDTQYF
TGTGCCAGCAGCTTAGGGGCAGGCACAGATACGCAGTATTTT
>TRBJ2-1|TRBD1|.|TRBV6-5
CASKNRGAHNEQFF
TGTGCCAGCAAAAACAGGGGCGCCCACAATGAGCAGTTCTTC
>TRBJ2-7|.|.|TRBV19
CASSIGEIYEQYF
TGTGCCAGTAGTATAGGGGAGATATACGAGCAGTACTTC
>TRBJ1-1|.|.|TRBV9
CASSVLSGTEAFF
TGTGCCAGCAGCGTACTTAGCGGCACTGAAGCTTTCTTT
>TRBJ2-5|.|once|TRBV5-1
CASTLGDLPPRETQYF
TGCGCCAGCACCCTGGGGGACCTCCCTCCCCGGGAGACCCAGTACTTC
>TRBJ2-5|TRBD1|.|TRBV6-5
CASSYGGTGQETQYF
TGTGCCAGCAGTTACGGGGGGACAGGGCAAGAGACCCAGTACTTC
>TRBJ2-7|.|.|TRBV30
CAWNAGDPYEQYF
TGTGCCTGGAACGCTGGAGATCCCTACGAGCAGTACTTC
>TRBJ2-7|TRBD2|.|TRBV5-1
CASSLTGGAVGEQYF
TGCGCCAGCAGCTTGACCGGGGGGGCGGTTGGCGAGCAGTACTTC
>TRBJ2-4|.|.|TRBV13
CASSLVAKNIQYF
TGTGCCAGCAGCTTAGTAGCCAAAAACATTCAGTACTTC
>TRBJ2-7|.|.|TRBV16
CASSHSRRVYSYEQYF
TGTGCCAGCAGCCATTCTAGGAGGGTTTACTCCTACGAGCAGTACTTC